This section outlines one T cell receptor beta chain sequence together with its context. This record belongs to a study of blood T cell repertoires in COVID-19. Study details: Acute and convalescent COVID-19 samples came from the United States, Italy and Spain. Sample material is recorded as cDNA or gDNA derived from T cells, B-cell-depleted T cells, or PBMCs.

Original processing notes: Researchers report that nucleated cell counts were estimated from reference gene primer amplification. Clones were read by immunoSEQ multiplex PCR, and TCRdb kept only the in-frame ones, dropping some. The V and J calls and the clone size are those of that table, but D and trimming were determined from the DNA. The table lists 30,000 to 40,000 clones, 82% of them singletons. The CDR3 has 16 residues. Germline lookup yields CDR1 SGHDT and CDR2 YYEEEE. Deletions cut 4 bases from V and 6 bases from J, with 20 bases between. Sample: peripheral blood. This receptor was obtained from a man older than 75 with active or convalescent COVID-19. The V and J genes are TRBV5-6 and TRBJ1-5; possible D gene TRBD1, 6 bases. CDR3 DNA sequence: TGTGCCAGCAGCCATGCCGGGACACCGACCGCTCAGCCCCAGCATTTT. Protein product: CASSHAGTPTAQPQHF.